The entry below gives a single T cell receptor (beta chain) sequence along with its context. Its target is not known. TCR beta CDR3 regions were amplified from RNA. During a first-round RT-PCR of the TCR CDR3, the HTBI primer set was used. One entry per CDR3 protein, called by TCRdb with MiXCR from the multiplex PCR reads. The data show 450,000 to 650,000 distinct CDR3 sequences, 12% to 15% seen once. This sample is part of a study of T cells in Graves' hyperthyroidism and ophthalmopathy. About the research overall: Staff took peripheral blood when the initial diagnosis was made, before any treatment began.

The CDR3 is 21 residues long. V lost 6 bases to trimming and J lost 6 bases, with 36 bases between them. The study included ophthalmopathy patients with Clinical Activity Score at least 3, NOSPECS grade at least 4 and duration under 3 months. General study results and limits: Classification by a 13 V-J model distinguished ophthalmopathy from stable hyperthyroidism. Most thyroid clonotypes with frequency above 0.001 were detected in blood.

The origin of this receptor is a woman aged 18-35 years with Graves' ophthalmopathy. The genes are TRBV12-3 or TRBV12-4 and TRBJ2-1; weak D call: TRBD1 (6 bases). Sequencing was performed on blood. The CDR3 coding sequence is TGTGCCAGCAGACGACCGCAAGACCGATCAGGGGCCCTCCCAAACCCCAATGAGCAGTTCTTC. This translates into CASRRPQDRSGALPNPNEQFF.